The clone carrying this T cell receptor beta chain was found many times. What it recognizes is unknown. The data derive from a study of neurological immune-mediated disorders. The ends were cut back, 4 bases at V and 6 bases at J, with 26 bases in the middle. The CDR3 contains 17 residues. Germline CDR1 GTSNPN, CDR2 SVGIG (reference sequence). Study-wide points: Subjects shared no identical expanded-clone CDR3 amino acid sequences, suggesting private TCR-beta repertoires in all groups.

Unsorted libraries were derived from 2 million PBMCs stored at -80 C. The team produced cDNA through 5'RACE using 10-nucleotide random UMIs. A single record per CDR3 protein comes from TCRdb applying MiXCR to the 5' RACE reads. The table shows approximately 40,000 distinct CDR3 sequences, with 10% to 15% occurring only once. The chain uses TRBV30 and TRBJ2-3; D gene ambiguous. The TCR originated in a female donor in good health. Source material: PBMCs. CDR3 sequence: CAWNDPTVDWLMDTQYF. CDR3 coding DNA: TGTGCCTGGAACGACCCTACAGTAGATTGGTTGATGGATACGCAGTATTTT.